This T cell receptor (beta chain) was captured in a study of T cell responses to AZD1222 COVID-19 vaccine (dated by TCRdb to the early 2020s). Some background on the complete study: Because spike-specific TCR depth and breadth did not differ between the two schedules, AZD1222 recipients who got a second dose at roughly 4 weeks were pooled with those who got a second dose at roughly 12 weeks. TCR sequencing was performed for fewer than 250 trial participants, of whom 200 to 220 were given two doses of AZD1222 and roughly 25 were given two doses of MenACWY control vaccine. Trial participants were enrolled by age into 18-55, 56-69 and 70-plus year subgroups, with around 140, 26 and 57 TCR-sequenced participants respectively.

The CDR3 regions of human TCRbeta chains were subjected to immunosequencing. In the original analysis: Repertoire TCRs were matched against a reference library of SARS-CoV-2-specific TCRs generated with the MIRA antigen-specificity platform. Breadth was defined as the fraction of unique TCRs that were SARS-CoV-2-associated, and depth was defined as the fraction of total T cells that were SARS-CoV-2-associated. Each spike-specific TCR was assigned to its reactive spike region and to a CD4 or CD8 class using the MIRA data. Log10-transformed breadth and depth values were compared by one-way ANOVA with Sidak's multiple comparisons tests. TCRdb mirrors the immuneACCESS table, restricted to in-frame sequences. Some clones are absent from its copies; in checked studies, under half trace to an unresolved V gene, and the reason for the others is unknown. V, J and clone size reflect that table, while D and trimming were determined from the DNA. In this sample the table shows more than 95,000 clones, around 91% of which occur a single time. The ten largest account for about 5% of the sample.

The paper's findings and limits, for the study overall: Epitopes outside the regions mutated in the B.1.351 and B.1.1.7 variants were reportedly recognized by nearly half of the unique spike-specific TCRs. The vaccine-associated CD4 TCRs covered the entire spike protein, and the dominant responses fell in regions 160-218 and 743-854. Spike-specific TCR breadth and depth rose significantly after two AZD1222 doses compared with day 0 and with MenACWY recipients. Most participants were white British and females outnumbered males, and the authors suggested that clonal diversity may have been underestimated. The 56-69-year group was small, and its depth increase did not reach significance, likely because of low power. No day 14 peak-response samples were available, so repertoires were characterized only after the peak T cell response. Conclusions about previously exposed vaccinees were limited because only a handful of AZD1222 recipients were SARS-CoV-2 seropositive at baseline.

The germline V gene provides CDR1 LGHNT and CDR2 FRNRAP. From its cysteine to its phenylalanine, the CDR3 spans 12 amino acids. Just the 36-base CDR3 DNA is kept, in frame starting at base 1. Trimming costs V 4 bases and J 4 bases, and their ends lie 8 bases apart. About this clone itself: What antigen it recognizes has not been identified. No quality values exist for individual bases; no much larger clone is one base distant.

Reading the label with the study, this specimen's time point is: baseline before first vaccination. Vaccinee samples were obtained from the UK trials COV001 and COV002, which included a single-blind randomized controlled phase 2/3 trial of AZD1222 (ChAdOx1 nCoV-19) in healthy adults. For TCRbeta chain sequencing, PBMC samples were collected from trial participants at day 0 and at day 28 after the second dose. The rearrangement joined TRBV12-5 to TRBJ2-7; TRBD2 might be the D gene, on 6 matching bases. This material consisted of peripheral blood, taken on day 0 of AZD1222 vaccination. This receptor was identified in an adult in good health. The DNA sequence reads TGTGCTAGTGGTTCTCGGGGGTACGAGCAGTACTTC. The encoded protein is CASGSRGYEQYF.